The 15 T cell receptor beta chains in this list originate from one sample, sequenced in a study of control samples from healthy donors and cancer patients (dated by TCRdb to about 2020). To prepare the library, the immunoSEQ multiplex PCR assay was applied. TCRdb re-hosts the immuneACCESS table, in-frame sequences only. Its copies lack some clones; in the studies checked, an unresolved V gene accounts for under half of them, and the cause for the rest is not known. The sample yields 70,000 to 100,000 clones; roughly 91% were counted once. 7.6% of the sample comes from the top ten. The sequenced material came from blood. These receptors came from a woman aged 55-69 years in good health.

The chain has TRBV7-2 and TRBJ2-1, with D tentatively TRBD2 (6 bases). CDR3 length: 16 amino acids. V dropped 5 bases and J dropped 8 bases, with 22 bases sitting between them. Germline V CDR1 and CDR2: SGHTA, FQGNSA. CDR3 coding DNA: TGTGCCAGCAGCGGCGGGACCGCGGGTGGAGGCCATGAGCAGTTCTTC. Its protein product is CASSGGTAGGGHEQFF.

This sequence joins TRBV7-9 and TRBJ2-1; 7 positions match TRBD2. The germline CDR1 and CDR2 sequences are SEHNR and FQNEAQ (reference sequence). Unmatched junction bases numbered 10, after V lost 11 bases and J lost 9 bases. This CDR3 is built from 12 residues. CDR3 sequence (DNA): TGTGCCCCCGAGCGGGGCCTAGGTGAGCAGTTCTTC. This gives the protein CAPERGLGEQFF. The full variable domain, with the rest looked up from reference TRBV7-9 and TRBJ2-1, is DTGVSQNPRHKITKRGQNVTFRCDPISEHNRLYWYRQTLGQGPEFLTYFQNEAQLEKSRLLSDRFSAERPKGSFSTLEIQRTEQGDSAMYLCAPERGLGEQFFGPGTRLTVL.

This chain links TRBV9 with TRBJ2-7; D may be TRBD1 (5 bases). This CDR3 region has 14 residues. The V end lost 0 bases, the J end lost 3 bases, and 10 bases lay between the germline ends. Per the germline V gene, CDR1 is SGDLS and CDR2 is YYNGEE. Here the CDR3 DNA reads TGTGCCAGCAGCGTAGGTGTCAGGGACTACGAGCAGTACTTC. Amino acid sequence: CASSVGVRDYEQYF.

J is TRBJ2-2 and V is TRBV7-9; unclear D gene. V dropped 6 bases and J dropped 0 bases, with 8 bases sitting between them. Germline V gene data show CDR1 as SEHNR and CDR2 as FQNEAQ (reference sequence). CDR3 length: 14 amino acids. The CDR3 region is CASSMGPNTGELFF. The DNA for the CDR3 is TGTGCCAGCAGTATGGGTCCGAACACCGGGGAGCTGTTTTTT.

J is TRBJ2-3 and V is TRBV5-8, with D hard to call. Germline V gene sequence: CDR1 SGHTS, CDR2 YDEGEE. Trimming cost V 0 bases and J 3 bases, with 5 bases left between them. This CDR3 is built from 13 residues. The CDR3 reads CASSLDLTDTQYF. The DNA for the CDR3 is TGTGCCAGCAGCTTGGATTTGACAGATACGCAGTATTTT.

The chain joins TRBV27 to TRBJ2-7, with 8 bases matching TRBD2. Trimming removed 3 bases from V and 0 bases from J; junction bases left unmatched: 4. The germline gives CDR1 MNHEY, CDR2 SMNVEV (reference sequence). The CDR3 covers 15 residues. CDR3 region: CASSFLAGGSYEQYF. The CDR3 nucleotides are TGTGCCAGCAGTTTTTTGGCGGGAGGCTCCTACGAGCAGTACTTC.

This sequence joins TRBV5-5 and TRBJ2-3, with unresolved D. Between the trimmed V and J ends, which lost 4 bases and 2 bases, there was a span of 17 bases. The germline V gene has CDR1 SGHKS and CDR2 YYEKEE (reference sequence). The CDR3 runs to 16 residues. CDR3 in amino acids: CASSPVGSRTTDTQYF. The DNA of the CDR3 is TGTGCCAGCAGCCCCGTCGGCTCCCGGACCACAGATACGCAGTATTTT.

V and J are TRBV27 and TRBJ2-1, with 10 bases aligning to TRBD2. This CDR3 is built from 16 residues. The V gene's germline CDR1 is MNHEY and CDR2 SMNVEV (reference sequence). V was clipped by 10 bases and J by 8 bases; unmatched bases: 17. CDR3 nucleotides: TGTGCCACCCCCGTCGGGGCTAGCGGGAGTAGCGATGAGCAGTTCTTC. It encodes CATPVGASGSSDEQFF.

This chain joins TRBV20-1 and TRBJ1-2; D is possibly TRBD1 (6 bases). The CDR3 is made up of 15 amino acids. CDR1 and CDR2 (germline): DFQATT, SNEGSKA (reference sequence). Trimming shortened V by 3 bases and J by 4 bases, and 18 bases separated the two germline ends. CDR3 sequence: CSASQRGKRGYGYTF. DNA for the CDR3: TGCAGTGCTAGTCAGAGGGGGAAACGGGGCTATGGCTACACCTTC.

The chain couples TRBV2 to TRBJ2-2; D might be TRBD1 (5 bases). This CDR3 is built from 14 residues. CDR1 is SNHLY and CDR2 is FYNNEI in the germline V gene. V gave up 3 bases and J gave up 4 bases, with 9 bases separating them. CDR3 bases: TGTGCCAGCAGTGAGACCAGGGTCACCGGGGAGCTGTTTTTT. Protein sequence: CASSETRVTGELFF.

This clone was picked up a small number of times. The chain links TRBV6-6 to TRBJ2-7; D unresolved. CDR1 is MNHNY, CDR2 SVGAGI, per germline (reference sequence). The CDR3 contains 12 residues. V was trimmed by 1 base and J by 6 bases, leaving 7 bases between them. CDR3 residues: CASSYFFSEQYF. The DNA of the CDR3 is TGTGCCAGCAGTTACTTCTTCTCCGAGCAGTACTTC.

This sequence joins TRBV11-3 and TRBJ2-3; perhaps TRBD1 as D (6 bases). Between the trimmed V and J ends, which lost 5 bases and 3 bases, there was a span of 18 bases. CDR1 and CDR2 (germline): SGHNT, YENEEA. CDR3 length equals 16 residues. In DNA, the CDR3 is TGTGCCAGCAGCCCCGGACAGACATTATGGACAGATACGCAGTATTTT. Residues: CASSPGQTLWTDTQYF.

This chain uses TRBV19 with TRBJ2-1; D is perhaps TRBD1 (6 bases). Germline assignment: CDR1 LNHDA and CDR2 SQIVND (reference sequence). The germline V and J ends were trimmed by 5 bases and 0 bases, with 14 bases remaining between them. The CDR3 contains 16 residues. CDR3 residues: CASSGNRASSYNEQFF. The CDR3, as DNA: TGTGCCAGTAGTGGAAACAGGGCTAGCTCCTACAATGAGCAGTTCTTC.

V usage is TRBV27 and J usage is TRBJ2-7; no firm D call. Per germline, CDR1 MNHEY and CDR2 SMNVEV (reference sequence). Trimming took off 6 bases at V and 0 bases at J, with 18 bases between the two ends. The CDR3 contains 16 residues. The CDR3 bases are TGTGCCAGCAGACCCCTGGGGTTCGGCCTCTCCTACGAGCAGTACTTC. Protein sequence: CASRPLGFGLSYEQYF.

This CDR3 is CASSLYGTPATEAFF. In DNA, the CDR3 is TGTGCCAGCAGTTTATATGGGACCCCGGCCACTGAAGCTTTCTTT. The chain has TRBV27 and TRBJ1-1; possible D gene TRBD1, 5 bases. The CDR3 totals 15 residues. V was shortened by 1 base and J by 4 bases, with 13 bases between the two germline ends. From germline, CDR1 is MNHEY and CDR2 SMNVEV (reference sequence).